Sequencing of this T cell receptor (beta chain) was carried out in a study of blood T cell repertoires in COVID-19. About the research overall: The study drew acute and convalescent COVID-19 samples from the United States, Italy and Spain. Nucleic acid was either cDNA or gDNA, and it came from T cells, B-cell-depleted T cells, or PBMCs.

Generated by immunoSEQ multiplex PCR, the TCRdb table keeps only in-frame clones and is missing some. Here the sample spans about 170,000 clones, roughly 81% being singletons. V trimming: 6 bases; J trimming: 6 bases; junction bases outside the gene matches: 11. The CDR3 has 14 amino acids. CDR1 is ENHRY, CDR2 SYGVKD, per germline. The origin of this receptor is a woman older than 75 with COVID-19, enrolled during active disease. The chain is built from TRBV10-3 and TRBJ2-7; 7 nucleotides agree with TRBD2. The sequenced material came from peripheral blood. This chain's CDR3 is CAIRGGAFFSEQYF. The CDR3 DNA follows: TGTGCCATCAGGGGAGGGGCGTTTTTTAGCGAGCAGTACTTC.